Each of the 3 T cell receptor beta chains below was sequenced from the same sample in a study of PD-1 blockade in classical Hodgkin lymphoma (dated by TCRdb to the early 2020s). Preparation of the library involved the immunoSEQ multiplex PCR assay. The source is immuneACCESS, and TCRdb retained only in-frame sequences with V and J called. Part of the clones is not carried over; for the studies checked, unresolved V genes explain less than half of this, and the remainder is unexplained. For this sample the table gives around 57,000 clones, of which around nine tenths were detected only once. Jointly, the top ten make up 6% to 7.5% of the sample. The time point label for this specimen denotes: cycle 4 day 1 (C4D1), after more than five weeks of nivolumab. All trial patients had relapsed after autologous stem cell transplantation, with cohorts A, B and C differing in prior brentuximab vedotin exposure.

This material consisted of peripheral blood mononuclear cells (PBMCs), taken before the fourth cycle of nivolumab. These receptors came from a human donor with classical Hodgkin lymphoma.

The chain uses TRBV13 and TRBJ2-7; the match to TRBD1 covers 11 bases. The germline gives CDR1 PRHDT, CDR2 FYEKMQ (reference sequence). After removal of 8 bases from V and 2 bases from J, the junction contained 8 bases not matched to a gene. The CDR3 runs 15 residues. For the CDR3, the DNA is TGTGCCAGCCGCCTCCAGGGACAGGGGGCCTACGAGCAGTACTTC. Residues: CASRLQGQGAYEQYF.

This clone was seen just once. V gene TRBV7-3 combines with J gene TRBJ2-3; D remains ambiguous. The length of the CDR3 is 15 residues. Trimming shortened V by 0 bases and J by 5 bases, and 12 bases separated the two germline ends. Looked up from germline, CDR1 is SGHTA and CDR2 is FQGTGA. CDR3 in DNA: TGTGCCAGCAGCTTAACTGGTGGACCCGGAGATACGCAGTATTTT. It encodes CASSLTGGPGDTQYF.

The V and J genes are TRBV4-1 and TRBJ2-5, with 11 bases that match TRBD2. CDR3 length equals 18 residues. The V gene's germline CDR1 is MGHRA and CDR2 YSYEKL. V lost 1 base to trimming and J lost 4 bases; unmatched junction nucleotides: 11. The CDR3 here is CASSQGRLAGNIGETQYF. CDR3 DNA: TGCGCCAGCAGCCAAGGCAGACTAGCGGGGAACATTGGAGAGACCCAGTACTTC.